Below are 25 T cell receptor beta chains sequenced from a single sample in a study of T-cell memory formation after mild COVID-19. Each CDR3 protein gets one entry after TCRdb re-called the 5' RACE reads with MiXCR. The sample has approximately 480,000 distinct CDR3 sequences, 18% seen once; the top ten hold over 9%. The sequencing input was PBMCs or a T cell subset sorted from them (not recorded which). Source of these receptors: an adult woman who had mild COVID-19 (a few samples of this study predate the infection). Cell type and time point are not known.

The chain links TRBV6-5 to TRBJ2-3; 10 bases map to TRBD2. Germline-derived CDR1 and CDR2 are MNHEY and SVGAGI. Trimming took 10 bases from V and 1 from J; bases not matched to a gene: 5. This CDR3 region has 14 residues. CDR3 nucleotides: TGTGCCACCAAGCGGGAGGGTCGCACAGATACGCAGTATTTT. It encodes CATKREGRTDTQYF.

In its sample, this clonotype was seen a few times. The CDR3 region is CASSSAPNSYEQYF. DNA of the CDR3: TGTGCCAGCAGCAGCGCCCCCAACTCCTACGAGCAGTACTTC. The V and J genes are TRBV3-1 and TRBJ2-7; D gene uncertain. CDR1 is LGHDT, CDR2 YNNKEL, per germline (reference sequence). Trimming cost V 5 bases and J 0 bases, with 11 bases left between them. This CDR3 has 14 residues.

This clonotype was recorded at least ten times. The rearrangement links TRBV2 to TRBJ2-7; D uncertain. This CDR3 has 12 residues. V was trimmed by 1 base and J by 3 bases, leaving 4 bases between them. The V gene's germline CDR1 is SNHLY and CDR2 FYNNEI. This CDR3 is CASSEGFYEQYF. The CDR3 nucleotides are TGTGCCAGCAGTGAAGGGTTCTACGAGCAGTACTTC.

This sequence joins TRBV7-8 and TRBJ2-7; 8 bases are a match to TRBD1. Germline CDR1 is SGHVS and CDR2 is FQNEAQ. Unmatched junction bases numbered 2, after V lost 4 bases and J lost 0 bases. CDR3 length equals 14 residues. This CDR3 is CASSWDRYSYEQYF. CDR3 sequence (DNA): TGTGCCAGCAGCTGGGACAGGTACTCCTACGAGCAGTACTTC.

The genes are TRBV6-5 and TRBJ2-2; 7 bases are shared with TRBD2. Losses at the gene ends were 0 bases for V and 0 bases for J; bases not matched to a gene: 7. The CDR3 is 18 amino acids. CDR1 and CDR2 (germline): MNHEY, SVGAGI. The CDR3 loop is CASSYSPSGTSNTGELFF. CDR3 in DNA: TGTGCCAGCAGTTACTCGCCTAGCGGAACATCGAACACCGGGGAGCTGTTTTTT.

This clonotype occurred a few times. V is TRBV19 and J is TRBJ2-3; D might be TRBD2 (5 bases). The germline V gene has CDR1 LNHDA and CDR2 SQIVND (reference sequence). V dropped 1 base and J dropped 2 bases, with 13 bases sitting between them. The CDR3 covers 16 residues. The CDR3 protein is CASSIGSGLPTDTQYF. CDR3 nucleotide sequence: TGTGCCAGTAGTATAGGGAGCGGATTACCCACAGATACGCAGTATTTT. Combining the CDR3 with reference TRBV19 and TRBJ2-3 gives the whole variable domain DGGITQSPKYLFRKEGQNVTLSCEQNLNHDAMYWYRQDPGQGLRLIYYSQIVNDFQKGDIAEGYSVSREKKESFPLTVTSAQKNPTAFYLCASSIGSGLPTDTQYFGPGTRLTVL.

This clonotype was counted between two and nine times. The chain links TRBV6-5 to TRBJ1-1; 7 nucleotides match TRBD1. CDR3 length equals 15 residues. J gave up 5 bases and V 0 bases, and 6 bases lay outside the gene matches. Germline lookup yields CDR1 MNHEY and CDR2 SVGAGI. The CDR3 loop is CASSYSTGRGTEAFF. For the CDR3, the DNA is TGTGCCAGCAGTTACTCGACAGGGAGAGGTACTGAAGCTTTCTTT.

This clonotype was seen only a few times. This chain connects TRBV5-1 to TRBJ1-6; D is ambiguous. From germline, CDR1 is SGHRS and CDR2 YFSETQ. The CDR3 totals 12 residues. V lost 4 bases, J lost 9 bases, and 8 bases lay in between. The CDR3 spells CASSANSSPLHF. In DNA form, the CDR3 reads TGCGCCAGCAGCGCTAATAGTTCACCCCTCCACTTT.

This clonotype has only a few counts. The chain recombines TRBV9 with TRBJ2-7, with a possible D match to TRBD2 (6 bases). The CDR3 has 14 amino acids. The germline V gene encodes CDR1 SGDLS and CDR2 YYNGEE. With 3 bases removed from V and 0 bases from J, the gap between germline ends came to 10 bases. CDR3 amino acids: CASSAAGSSYEQYF. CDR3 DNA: TGTGCCAGCAGCGCCGCGGGGAGCTCCTACGAGCAGTACTTC.

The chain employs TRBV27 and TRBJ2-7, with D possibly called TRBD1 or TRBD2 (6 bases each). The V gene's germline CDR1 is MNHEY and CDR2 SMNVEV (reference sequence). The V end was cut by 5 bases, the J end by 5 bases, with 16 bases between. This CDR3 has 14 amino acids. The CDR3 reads CASSPSKGGHEQYF. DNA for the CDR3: TGTGCCAGCAGTCCCTCGAAAGGGGGGCACGAGCAGTACTTC.

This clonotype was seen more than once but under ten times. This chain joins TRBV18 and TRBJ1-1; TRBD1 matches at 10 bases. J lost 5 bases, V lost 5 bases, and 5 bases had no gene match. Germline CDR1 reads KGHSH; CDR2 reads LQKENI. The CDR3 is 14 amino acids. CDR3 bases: TGTGCCAGCTCAAAAGACAGGGGGCGGACTGAAGCTTTCTTT. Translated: CASSKDRGRTEAFF.

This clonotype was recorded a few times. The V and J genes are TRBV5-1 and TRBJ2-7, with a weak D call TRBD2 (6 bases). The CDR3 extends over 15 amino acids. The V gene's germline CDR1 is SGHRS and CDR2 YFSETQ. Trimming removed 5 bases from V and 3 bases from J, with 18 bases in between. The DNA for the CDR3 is TGCGCCAGCAGACTGCTAGCGCAACCTCGCTACGAGCAGTACTTC. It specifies CASRLLAQPRYEQYF.

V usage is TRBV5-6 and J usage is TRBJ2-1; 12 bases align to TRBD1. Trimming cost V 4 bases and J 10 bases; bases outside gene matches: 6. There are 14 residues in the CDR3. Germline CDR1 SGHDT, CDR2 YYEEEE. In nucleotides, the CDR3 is TGTGCCAGCAGCACGGGACAGGGGGCATGGGAGCAGTTCTTC. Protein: CASSTGQGAWEQFF.

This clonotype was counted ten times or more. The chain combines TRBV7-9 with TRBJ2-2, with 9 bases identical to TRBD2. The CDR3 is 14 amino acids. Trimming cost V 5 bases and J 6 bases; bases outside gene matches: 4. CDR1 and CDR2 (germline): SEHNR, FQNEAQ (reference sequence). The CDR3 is CASSGLAGAGELFF. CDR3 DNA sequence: TGTGCCAGCAGCGGGTTAGCGGGAGCCGGGGAGCTGTTTTTT.

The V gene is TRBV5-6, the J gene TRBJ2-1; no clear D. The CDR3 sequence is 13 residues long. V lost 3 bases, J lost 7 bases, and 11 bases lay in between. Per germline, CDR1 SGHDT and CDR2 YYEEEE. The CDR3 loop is CASSSIPRNEQFF. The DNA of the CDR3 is TGTGCCAGCAGCTCTATCCCAAGAAATGAGCAGTTCTTC.

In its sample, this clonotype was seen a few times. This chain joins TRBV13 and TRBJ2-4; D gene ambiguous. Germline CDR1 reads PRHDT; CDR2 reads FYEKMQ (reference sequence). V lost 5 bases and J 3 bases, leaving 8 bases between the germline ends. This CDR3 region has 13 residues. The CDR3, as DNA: TGTGCCAGCAGCCGGCTAGGCAAAAACATTCAGTACTTC. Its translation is CASSRLGKNIQYF. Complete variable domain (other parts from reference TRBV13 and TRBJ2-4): AAGVIQSPRHLIKEKRETATLKCYPIPRHDTVYWYQQGPGQDPQFLISFYEKMQSDKGSIPDRFSAQQFSDYHSELNMSSLELGDSALYFCASSRLGKNIQYFGAGTRLSVL.

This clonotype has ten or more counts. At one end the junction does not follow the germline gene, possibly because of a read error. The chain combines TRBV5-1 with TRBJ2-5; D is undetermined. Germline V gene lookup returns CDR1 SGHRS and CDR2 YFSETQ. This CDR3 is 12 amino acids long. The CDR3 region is CASSLGPETQYF. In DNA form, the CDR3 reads TGTGCCAGCAGCTTAGGGCCGGAGACCCAGTACTTC.

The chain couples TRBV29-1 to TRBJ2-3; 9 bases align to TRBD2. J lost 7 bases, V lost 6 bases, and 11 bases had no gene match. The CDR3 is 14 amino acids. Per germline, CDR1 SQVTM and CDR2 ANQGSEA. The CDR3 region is CSVVSGSVRNTQYF. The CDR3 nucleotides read TGCAGCGTAGTTAGCGGGAGTGTTAGAAATACGCAGTATTTT.

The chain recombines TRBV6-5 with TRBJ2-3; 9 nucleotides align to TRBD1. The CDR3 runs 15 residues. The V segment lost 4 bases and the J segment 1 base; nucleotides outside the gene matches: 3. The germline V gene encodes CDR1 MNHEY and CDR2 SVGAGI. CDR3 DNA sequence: TGTGCCAGCAGTTTAAACAGGGGGCGCACAGATACGCAGTATTTT. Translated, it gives CASSLNRGRTDTQYF.

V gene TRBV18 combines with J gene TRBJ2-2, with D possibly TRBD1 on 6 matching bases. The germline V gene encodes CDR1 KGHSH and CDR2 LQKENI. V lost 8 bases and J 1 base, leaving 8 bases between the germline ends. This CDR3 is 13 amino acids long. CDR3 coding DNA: TGTGCCAGCACGGGACAGAACACCGGGGAGCTGTTTTTT. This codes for CASTGQNTGELFF.

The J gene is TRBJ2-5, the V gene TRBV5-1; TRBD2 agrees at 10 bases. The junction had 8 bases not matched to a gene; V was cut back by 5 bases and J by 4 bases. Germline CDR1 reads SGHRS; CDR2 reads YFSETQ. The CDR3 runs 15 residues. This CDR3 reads CASRESGGAAETQYF. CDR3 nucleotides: TGCGCCAGCAGAGAGAGCGGGGGGGCGGCAGAGACCCAGTACTTC. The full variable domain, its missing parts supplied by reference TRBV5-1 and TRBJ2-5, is KAGVTQTPRYLIKTRGQQVTLSCSPISGHRSVSWYQQTPGQGLQFLFEYFSETQRNKGNFPGRFSGRQFSNSRSEMNVSTLELGDSALYLCASRESGGAAETQYFGPGTRLLVL.

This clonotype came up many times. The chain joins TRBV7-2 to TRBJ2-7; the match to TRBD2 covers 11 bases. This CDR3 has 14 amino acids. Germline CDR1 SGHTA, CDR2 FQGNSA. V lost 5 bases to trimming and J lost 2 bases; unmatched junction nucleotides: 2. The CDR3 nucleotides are TGTGCCAGCAGCGCGGGACTAGCGGCCTACGAGCAGTACTTC. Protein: CASSAGLAAYEQYF.

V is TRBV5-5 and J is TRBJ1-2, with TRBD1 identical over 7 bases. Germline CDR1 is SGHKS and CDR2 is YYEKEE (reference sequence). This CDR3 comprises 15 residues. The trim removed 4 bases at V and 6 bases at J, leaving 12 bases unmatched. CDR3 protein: CASSPTGTAIDGYTF. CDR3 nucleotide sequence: TGTGCCAGCAGCCCAACCGGGACAGCTATAGATGGCTACACCTTC.

CDR3 in DNA: TGTGCCAGCTCCAGACAAGACAGGCCTTCGAACACCGGGGAGCTGTTTTTT. Protein: CASSRQDRPSNTGELFF. The chain uses TRBV18 and TRBJ2-2, with D perhaps TRBD1 (6 bases). The V end lost 6 bases, the J end lost 0 bases, and 17 bases lay between the germline ends. The germline V gene has CDR1 KGHSH and CDR2 LQKENI. This CDR3 comprises 17 residues.

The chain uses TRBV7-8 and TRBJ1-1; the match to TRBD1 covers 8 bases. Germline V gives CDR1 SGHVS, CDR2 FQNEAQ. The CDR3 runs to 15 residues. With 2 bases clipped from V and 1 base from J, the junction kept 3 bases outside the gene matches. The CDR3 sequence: CASSLSQGANTEAFF. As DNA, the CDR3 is TGTGCCAGCAGCTTATCCCAGGGGGCGAACACTGAAGCTTTCTTT.